What follows are 3 T cell receptor beta chains derived from one specimen sequenced in a study of blood T cell repertoires in COVID-19. Some clones are missing from TCRdb's copy, which holds only in-frame ones; the method was immunoSEQ multiplex PCR. The repertoire has roughly 280,000 clones, 80% to 90% of them found once; the top ten carry 2% to 3%. Sequencing was performed on PBMCs or T cells enriched from blood (not recorded which). The receptors stem from a woman under 30 who had recovered from COVID-19.

The gene calls are TRBV5-1 and TRBJ2-2, with 10 positions matching TRBD1. V dropped 3 bases and J dropped 7; count of bases not matched to a gene: 3. Looked up from germline, CDR1 is SGHRS and CDR2 is YFSETQ. The CDR3 contains 14 residues. This CDR3 reads CASSSTGGGGELFF. In nucleotides, the CDR3 is TGCGCCAGCAGCTCGACAGGGGGCGGCGGGGAGCTGTTTTTT.

This clone was observed a few times. The chain links TRBV21-1 to TRBJ2-7; the DNA was not compared with TRBD2, the D call given in the table. TRBV21-1 is reported as a pseudogene. The CDR3 has 14 residues. CDR3 residues: CASSLLAVSYEQYF. CDR3 nucleotides: TGTGCCAGCAGCCTACTAGCGGTCTCCTACGAGCAGTACTTC.

The chain joins TRBV5-4 to TRBJ1-1, with 7 bases that match TRBD1. The germline V gene encodes CDR1 SGHNT and CDR2 YYREEE (reference sequence). The CDR3 length is 15 residues. After removal of 4 bases from V and 0 bases from J, the junction contained 6 bases not matched to a gene. CDR3 DNA: TGTGCCAGCAGCACCCCGGACAGGATGAACACTGAAGCTTTCTTT. Its translation: CASSTPDRMNTEAFF.